A selection of T cell receptor beta chains follows, all from one sample in a study of cytomegalovirus exposure and HLA in healthy donors. Sequencing was performed with immunoSEQ multiplex PCR; in TCRdb, only in-frame clones are kept and a portion is missing. The data hold about 120,000 clones, with about 80% observed a single time. Sequencing was carried out using PBMCs. The receptor source for this set is a man aged 25-45 years in good health and CMV-seropositive. Each CDR3 is given with its conserved first and last residue. D genes are given only for firm matches. Size is stated for part of the rows, as once, few or many counts, or as a class when the clone is expanded.

j_call | clone_size | v_call | d_call | cdr3_nt | cdr3_aa
TRBJ1-4 | NA | TRBV27 | TRBD1 | TGTGCCAGCAGTTCCGTGACAGGGTTGGAAAAACTGTTTTTT | CASSSVTGLEKLFF
TRBJ1-2 | NA | TRBV7-9 | TRBD1 | TGTGCCAGCAGCTCCGGACAGGGGAATGGCTACACCTTC | CASSSGQGNGYTF
TRBJ2-2 | NA | TRBV6-5 | NA | TGTGCCAGCAGTTGGTTCGAGGGTGCCGGGGAGCTGTTTTTT | CASSWFEGAGELFF
TRBJ2-6 | NA | TRBV10-3 | NA | TGTGCCATCAGCCAACTAAGCTCTGGGGCCAACGTCCTGACTTTC | CAISQLSSGANVLTF
TRBJ2-3 | NA | TRBV5-4 | TRBD2 | TGTGCCAGCAGCAACGTATTAGGCGGGGGTAGCACAGATACGCAGTATTTT | CASSNVLGGGSTDTQYF
TRBJ2-3 | NA | TRBV7-6 | NA | TGTGCCAGCAGCTTAGAAGACGGAGACTGGACAGATACGCAGTATTTT | CASSLEDGDWTDTQYF
TRBJ2-3 | NA | TRBV18 | TRBD1 | TGTGCCAGCTCCTTACGGGACAGGGCATCAGATACGCAGTATTTT | CASSLRDRASDTQYF
TRBJ1-2 | few | TRBV30 | NA | TGTGCCTGGGGAGAATGGGACTATGGCTACACCTTC | CAWGEWDYGYTF
TRBJ1-5 | NA | TRBV2 | NA | TGTGCCAGCACTTGGGACTCCACGGGGCCCCAGCATTTT | CASTWDSTGPQHF
TRBJ2-7 | NA | TRBV6-1 | TRBD2 | TGTGCCAGCAGTGAAAGGCCCAGCGGGAGTTACGAGCAGTACTTC | CASSERPSGSYEQYF
TRBJ1-2 | NA | TRBV6-1 | NA | TGTGCCAGCAGTGAGGCAGGGCAGAACACCAACTATGGCTACACCTTC | CASSEAGQNTNYGYTF
TRBJ2-7 | NA | TRBV6-1 | TRBD2 | TGTGCCAGCAGTGAAAGGGCTAGCGGGAGTCTTACCTACGAGCAGTACTTC | CASSERASGSLTYEQYF
TRBJ2-1 | NA | TRBV7-6 | TRBD1 | TGTGCCAGCAGCCCAAGGACAGGGCTGCACAATGAGCAGTTCTTC | CASSPRTGLHNEQFF
TRBJ2-7 | NA | TRBV28 | TRBD2 | TGTGCCAGCAGTCCTAGCGGGAGGGCGTACGAGCAGTACTTC | CASSPSGRAYEQYF
TRBJ1-5 | NA | TRBV30 | NA | TGTGCCTGGAGTTCAACCAGGGAAAGCAATCAGCCCCAGCATTTT | CAWSSTRESNQPQHF
TRBJ2-7 | NA | TRBV29-1 | NA | TGCAGCGTCCGACTTCGGGAGCAGTACTTC | CSVRLREQYF
TRBJ2-3 | NA | TRBV7-7 | TRBD2 | TGTGCCAGCAGCTCTCAGGCGGGAGGACTGGATACGCAGTATTTT | CASSSQAGGLDTQYF
TRBJ2-3 | few | TRBV7-2 | TRBD2 | TGTGCCAGCAGCCCGGGGGGATGGCGGGAGGGCCGAGATACGCAGTATTTT | CASSPGGWREGRDTQYF
TRBJ1-2 | NA | TRBV27 | TRBD1 | TGTGCCAGCAGTGGAGGCAGGGGGCAGGGCTACACCTTC | CASSGGRGQGYTF
TRBJ1-1 | few | TRBV10-3 | TRBD1 | TGTGCCATCAGTCAAGGGACAGGGAGGGGGAACACTGAAGCTTTCTTT | CAISQGTGRGNTEAFF
TRBJ2-5 | NA | TRBV10-1 | TRBD2 | TGCGCCAGCAGTGAGTCCCGGGATACTAGCGGGAGAGAAGAGACCCAGTACTTC | CASSESRDTSGREETQYF
TRBJ2-7 | NA | TRBV5-5 | TRBD2 | TGTGCCAGCAGCTTGTTAGGGACTAGCGGAACGGAAGAGCAGTACTTC | CASSLLGTSGTEEQYF
TRBJ2-6 | NA | TRBV4-2 | NA | TGTGCCAGCAGCCAACGAGGGGACTCCTCTGGGGCCAACGTCCTGACTTTC | CASSQRGDSSGANVLTF
TRBJ1-2 | NA | TRBV5-6 | TRBD1 | TGTGCCAGCAGCGCAGGGACAGGCAATAACTATGGCTACACCTTC | CASSAGTGNNYGYTF
TRBJ2-7 | NA | TRBV5-6 | NA | TGTGCCAGCAGCTTAAATGGGCCCGGCCTCGAGCAGTACTTC | CASSLNGPGLEQYF
TRBJ2-7 | NA | TRBV5-1 | TRBD2 | TGCGCCAGCACCAGGACTAGCGGGAGTCTCGGGGGATACGAGCAGTACTTC | CASTRTSGSLGGYEQYF
TRBJ2-2 | NA | TRBV27 | TRBD1 | TGTGCCAGCAGGCCGGGACAGTCGAACACCGGGGAGCTGTTTTTT | CASRPGQSNTGELFF
TRBJ1-1 | NA | TRBV30 | NA | TGTGCCTGGAAAAGACAGCCCATGAACACTGAAGCTTTCTTT | CAWKRQPMNTEAFF
TRBJ2-7 | NA | TRBV28 | TRBD1 | TGTGCCAGCAGTTCACAAGGACAGGGGGGGGACTTC | CASSSQGQGGDF
TRBJ1-5 | NA | TRBV7-8 | NA | TGTGCCAGCAGCGGGAAAGGACATCCCGATAGCAATCAGCCCCAGCATTTT | CASSGKGHPDSNQPQHF
TRBJ1-5 | NA | TRBV27 | TRBD1 | TGTGCCAGCAGACCTCAAAGGTGGGACAGGGATTTCCCCGGGCAGCCCCAGCATTTT | CASRPQRWDRDFPGQPQHF
TRBJ1-2 | NA | TRBV30 | NA | TGTGCCTGGGGACAGAACTATGGCTACACCTTC | CAWGQNYGYTF
TRBJ2-2 | few | TRBV18 | TRBD1 | TGTGCCAGCTCACCACCTAATCTAAGACAGGGGGGCACCGGGGAGCTGTTTTTT | CASSPPNLRQGGTGELFF
TRBJ2-3 | NA | TRBV5-1 | NA | TGCGCCAGCAGCTTGGGCGGGGACACAGATACGCAGTATTTT | CASSLGGDTDTQYF
TRBJ2-1 | NA | TRBV5-1 | TRBD2 | TGCGCCAGCAGCCCCGGGGGGAGCGGGATCCCCCCCTACAATGAGCAGTTCTTC | CASSPGGSGIPPYNEQFF
TRBJ1-2 | NA | TRBV7-8 | NA | TGTGCCAGCAGCCGAATCGGTCGGGAAATGGCTAACTATGGCTACACCTTC | CASSRIGREMANYGYTF
TRBJ2-1 | NA | TRBV9 | TRBD2 | TGTGCCAGCAGCGCCGGGACTATAAAGGATGAGCAGTTCTTC | CASSAGTIKDEQFF
TRBJ2-3 | NA | TRBV21-1 | NA | TGTGCCAGCAGCAAAGCTGCTAGCGGGAGGGCCTATGGCACAGATACGCAGTATTTT | CASSKAASGRAYGTDTQYF
TRBJ2-1 | NA | TRBV4-3 | NA | TGCGCCAGCAGCTCATCTCGGGGCTCCTACAATGAGCAGTTCTTC | CASSSSRGSYNEQFF
TRBJ2-2 | once | TRBV15 | TRBD2 | TGTGCCACCAGCGCCCGGGAGGACGGGGAGCTGTTTTTT | CATSAREDGELFF
TRBJ2-1 | NA | TRBV4-2 | TRBD2 | TGTGCCAGCAGCCAAGATTTAACTAGCGGGAGTGAGTACAATGAGCAGTTCTTC | CASSQDLTSGSEYNEQFF
TRBJ1-2 | NA | TRBV7-8 | TRBD1 | TGTGCCAGCAGCTTAGAAAACAGGGGAGCTAACTATGGCTACACCTTC | CASSLENRGANYGYTF
TRBJ2-1 | NA | TRBV11-3 | NA | TGTGCCAGCAGCTTAAGGCTAGCAGGCTACAATGAGCAGTTCTTC | CASSLRLAGYNEQFF
TRBJ2-1 | NA | TRBV2 | NA | TGTGCCAGCAGCGTGGGAGTCTACAATGAGCAGTTCTTC | CASSVGVYNEQFF
TRBJ2-7 | NA | TRBV10-2 | NA | TGCGCCAGCAGGAGTAACGTTCAGGAAACCTACGAGCAGTACTTC | CASRSNVQETYEQYF
TRBJ1-2 | few | TRBV27 | TRBD1 | TGTGCCAGCAGTCCCTTGACAGGGTGGAATGGCTACACCTTC | CASSPLTGWNGYTF
TRBJ2-5 | NA | TRBV6-5 | NA | TGTGCCAGCAGTTACGGGGCACCAAAAGGAAGGGAGACCCAGTACTTC | CASSYGAPKGRETQYF
TRBJ2-7 | NA | TRBV28 | TRBD1 | TGTGCCAGCTTTTCCTCCGGGACAGGGTACGAGCAGTACTTC | CASFSSGTGYEQYF
TRBJ1-1 | NA | TRBV19 | TRBD1 | TGTGCCAGTGGACAGGGGCTACTTTTGCGGACTGAAGCTTTCTTT | CASGQGLLLRTEAFF
TRBJ1-1 | NA | TRBV7-2 | NA | TGTGCCAGCAGCGGGGGGGGGCCTGAAGCTTTCTTT | CASSGGGPEAFF